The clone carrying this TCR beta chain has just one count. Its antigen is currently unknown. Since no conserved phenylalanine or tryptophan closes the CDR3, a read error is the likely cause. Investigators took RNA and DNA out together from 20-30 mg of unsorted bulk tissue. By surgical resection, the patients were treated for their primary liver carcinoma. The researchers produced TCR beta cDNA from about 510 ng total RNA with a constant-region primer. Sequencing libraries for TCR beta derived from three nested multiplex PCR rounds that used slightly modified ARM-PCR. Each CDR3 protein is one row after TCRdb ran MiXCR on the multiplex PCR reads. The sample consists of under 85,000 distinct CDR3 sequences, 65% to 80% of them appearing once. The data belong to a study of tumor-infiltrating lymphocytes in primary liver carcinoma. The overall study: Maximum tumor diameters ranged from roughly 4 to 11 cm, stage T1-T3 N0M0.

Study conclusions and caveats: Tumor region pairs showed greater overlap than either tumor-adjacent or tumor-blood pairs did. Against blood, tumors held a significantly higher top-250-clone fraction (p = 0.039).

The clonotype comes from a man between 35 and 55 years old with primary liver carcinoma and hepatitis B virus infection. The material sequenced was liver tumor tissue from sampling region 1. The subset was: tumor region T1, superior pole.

The chain's CDR3 is CASGALDYNSPLHS. The CDR3 coding sequence is TGTGCCAGCGGTGCGCTTGATTATAATTCACCCCTCCACTCT. The chain employs TRBV6-1 and TRBJ1-6; D uncertain. This CDR3 has 14 residues. Germline V gene lookup returns CDR1 MNHNS and CDR2 SASEGT. V lost 8 bases and J lost 4, with 12 bases in between.